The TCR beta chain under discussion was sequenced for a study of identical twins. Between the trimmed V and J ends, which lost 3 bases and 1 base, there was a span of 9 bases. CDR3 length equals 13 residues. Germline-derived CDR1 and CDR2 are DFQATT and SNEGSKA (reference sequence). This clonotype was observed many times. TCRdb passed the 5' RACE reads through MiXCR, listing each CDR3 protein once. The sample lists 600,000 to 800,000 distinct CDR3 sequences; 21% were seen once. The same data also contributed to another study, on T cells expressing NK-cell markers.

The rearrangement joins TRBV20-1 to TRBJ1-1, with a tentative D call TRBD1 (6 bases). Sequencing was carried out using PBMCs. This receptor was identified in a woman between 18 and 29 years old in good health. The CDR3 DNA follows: TGCAGTGCTAGCGGCAGGGGGAACACTGAAGCTTTCTTT. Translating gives CSASGRGNTEAFF.